The 9 T cell receptor beta chains reported below all come from one sample, sequenced in a study of T cell responses to AZD1222 COVID-19 vaccine. Sequenced by immunoSEQ multiplex PCR; TCRdb stores in-frame clones only, minus some. In the table there are more than 50,000 clones, roughly 85% of which are singletons. The sequencing here drew on peripheral blood, taken on day 0 of AZD1222 vaccination. These receptor sequences come from an adult in good health.

This clone was recorded a few times. This chain connects TRBV25-1 to TRBJ1-1, with D uncertain. CDR3 length: 12 amino acids. Germline CDR1 reads MGHDK; CDR2 reads SYGVNS. The CDR3 is CASQPHDTEAFF. Here the CDR3 DNA reads TGTGCAAGCCAGCCCCACGACACTGAAGCTTTCTTT.

The V and J genes are TRBV5-1 and TRBJ1-6; D is unclear. The CDR3 is 15 residues long. Trimming stripped 0 bases from V and 7 bases from J, with 11 bases between. From germline, CDR1 is SGHRS and CDR2 YFSETQ. The CDR3 coding sequence is TGCGCCAGCAGCTTGGCCGGAGGGCGCAATTCACCCCTCCACTTT. Translating gives CASSLAGGRNSPLHF.

V is TRBV10-1 and J is TRBJ1-5, with 10 positions matching TRBD1. The CDR3 runs to 19 residues. Per germline, CDR1 WNHNN and CDR2 SYGVQD (reference sequence). V dropped 2 bases and J dropped 6; count of bases not matched to a gene: 16. CDR3 DNA sequence: TGCGCCAGCAGTGAGCCCCTTGCCGTGGGACAGGGGTCGTGTCAGCCCCAGCATTTT. Translating it yields CASSEPLAVGQGSCQPQHF.

This clone was counted only a few times. V and J are TRBV3-1 (or the pseudogene TRBV3-2) and TRBJ2-7; D is ambiguous. The germline V gene has CDR1 LGHDT and CDR2 YNNKEL (reference sequence). Trimming shortened V by 0 bases and J by 0 bases, and 12 bases separated the two germline ends. The CDR3 is 16 residues long. This CDR3 is CASSQDFVACSYEQYF. CDR3 sequence (DNA): TGTGCCAGCAGCCAAGATTTCGTGGCGTGCTCCTACGAGCAGTACTTC.

The J gene is TRBJ2-3, the V gene TRBV5-7; D not certain. TRBV5-7 is an ORF, with its function uncertain. V dropped 6 bases and J dropped 6 bases, with 29 bases sitting between them. CDR3 size: 18 residues. The CDR3 bases are TGTGCCAGCACCCCAAGGGAAGAACCCTCTCCTTCTGCCGATACGCAGTATTTT. Translating it yields CASTPREEPSPSADTQYF.

The chain couples TRBV11-2 to TRBJ2-7; the D gene is possibly TRBD2 (5 bases). The CDR3 length is 12 residues. Trimming pared 6 bases from V and 5 bases from J, leaving 11 bases between. The germline gives CDR1 SGHAT, CDR2 FQNNGV. CDR3 protein: CASSYRDNEQYF. CDR3 sequence (DNA): TGTGCCAGCAGTTACCGGGATAACGAGCAGTACTTC.

This chain uses TRBV6-5 with TRBJ1-2, with 7 nucleotides matching TRBD1. The germline CDR1 and CDR2 sequences are MNHEY and SVGAGI. This CDR3 region has 14 residues. V was pared by 7 bases and J by 3 bases, with 8 bases of the junction left unmatched. CDR3 amino acids: CASTPSGQHYGYTF. The CDR3 DNA sequence: TGTGCCAGCACCCCGTCGGGACAGCACTATGGCTACACCTTC.

V is TRBV5-6 and J is TRBJ1-4; a weak D match, TRBD1 (5 bases). CDR1 is SGHDT and CDR2 is YYEEEE in the germline V gene. The CDR3 runs to 16 residues. Trimming cost V 3 bases and J 3 bases, with 15 bases left between them. The CDR3 protein is CASSSQSRAPNEKLFF. For the CDR3, the DNA is TGTGCCAGCAGCTCACAAAGCAGGGCACCTAATGAAAAACTGTTTTTT.

This chain links TRBV11-2 with TRBJ1-1; 9 bases fit TRBD1. Germline V gives CDR1 SGHAT, CDR2 FQNNGV. The CDR3 has 16 amino acids. V lost 1 base and J lost 4; bases outside the gene matches: 7. CDR3 protein: CASSLGRGTGRTEAFF. DNA of the CDR3: TGTGCCAGCAGCTTAGGAAGAGGGACAGGGCGCACTGAAGCTTTCTTT. Full variable domain (remainder filled in from reference TRBV11-2 and TRBJ1-1): EAGVAQSPRYKIIEKRQSVAFWCNPISGHATLYWYQQILGQGPKLLIQFQNNGVVDDSQLPKDRFSAERLKGVDSTLKIQPAKLEDSAVYLCASSLGRGTGRTEAFFGQGTRLTVV.